The present T cell receptor beta chain was sequenced within a study of regulatory T cells in long-lasting Graves disease. In the case of this clonotype: A much more abundant neighbour one base away suggests this may be a read error.

Germline assignment: CDR1 SGHAT and CDR2 FQNNGV. This CDR3 region has 16 residues. The time point denotes: newly diagnosed GD, antithyroid drugs for less than 3 months. Construction of the TCR library relied on RNA isolated from PBMCs. Both iRepertoire HTBI primers and Arm-PCR of CDR3 regions were used to build the TCR beta libraries. TCRdb re-analysed the multiplex PCR reads in MiXCR, keeping a single row per CDR3 protein. The sample has 400,000 to 550,000 distinct CDR3 sequences, more than 12% seen once. Another study also made use of these data, one on T cells in Graves' hyperthyroidism and ophthalmopathy.

The sequence came from a young woman with Graves disease. The sequences come from peripheral blood mononuclear cells (PBMCs), collected at new diagnosis, from a patient treated with antithyroid drugs. The V gene is TRBV11-2, the J gene TRBJ1-1; possible D gene TRBD1, 5 bases. CDR3 in amino acids: CAGSDDLGPTNTEAFF. In nucleotides, the CDR3 is TGTGCCGGCAGCGACGATCTGGGACCAACGAACACTGAAGCTTTCTTT.